A single sample is the source of the 28 T cell receptor beta chains below, sequenced in a study of cytomegalovirus exposure and HLA in healthy donors. Both 60 Vbeta primers and 13 Jbeta primers went into the PCR. The assay was immunoSEQ multiplex PCR, and TCRdb's table has in-frame clones only and misses some. Here the sample spans tens of thousands of clones, 75% to 90% being singletons. Material: PBMCs. Receptors originate from a man aged 45-65 years in good health and CMV-seropositive.

This clone has just one count. This chain uses TRBV19 with TRBJ2-6, with unresolved D. Germline CDR1 is LNHDA and CDR2 is SQIVND (reference sequence). The V and J ends lost 4 bases and 0 bases respectively, with 10 bases between them. The CDR3 length is 16 residues. The CDR3 sequence is CASSRARFSGANVLTF. The CDR3 bases are TGTGCCAGTAGTAGGGCACGATTCTCTGGGGCCAACGTCCTGACTTTC.

This clone was picked up a small number of times. This chain links TRBV12-5 with TRBJ1-3; 9 nucleotides align to TRBD1. The CDR3 is 15 residues long. Unmatched junction bases numbered 4, after V lost 4 bases and J lost 3 bases. Germline CDR1 reads LGHNT; CDR2 reads FRNRAP. As DNA, the CDR3 is TGTGCTAGTGGTTCGGGACAGGGAGTTGGAAACACCATATATTTT. It translates to CASGSGQGVGNTIYF.

J is TRBJ1-4 and V is TRBV4-2; possible D gene TRBD1, 5 bases. Germline lookup yields CDR1 LGHNA and CDR2 YNFKEQ. The V end was cut by 0 bases, the J end by 8 bases, with 10 bases between. The CDR3 consists of 14 residues. Here the CDR3 DNA reads TGTGCCAGCAGCCAAGACAGGGAGGACGAAAAACTGTTTTTT. Amino acid sequence: CASSQDREDEKLFF.

This clone was seen just once. The chain uses TRBV18 and TRBJ2-2; D is uncertain. V dropped 6 bases and J dropped 4 bases, with 18 bases sitting between them. The CDR3 has 16 amino acids. Germline V CDR1 and CDR2: KGHSH, LQKENI. The CDR3 DNA reads as TGTGCCAGCTCGACAACGCGCGAGTTGACCACCGGGGAGCTGTTTTTT. Amino acid sequence: CASSTTRELTTGELFF. Looking up the rest from reference TRBV18 and TRBJ2-2 gives the full variable domain: NAGVMQNPRHLVRRRGQEARLRCSPMKGHSHVYWYRQLPEEGLKFMVYLQKENIIDESGMPKERFSAEFPKEGPSILRIQQVVRGDSAAYFCASSTTRELTTGELFFGEGSRLTVL.

This clone was counted a few times. The rearrangement uses TRBV2 and TRBJ2-5; the D gene is possibly TRBD1 (6 bases). The CDR3 covers 15 residues. With 9 bases removed from V and 0 bases from J, the gap between germline ends came to 17 bases. The germline gives CDR1 SNHLY, CDR2 FYNNEI. DNA for the CDR3: TGTGCCAGTTGGATCCGCGACAGGTACCAAGAGACCCAGTACTTC. This gives the protein CASWIRDRYQETQYF.

The chain uses TRBV4-1 and TRBJ2-1, with D hard to call. Trimming pared 1 base from V and 2 bases from J, leaving 9 bases between. In germline, CDR1 is MGHRA, CDR2 YSYEKL. The CDR3 is made up of 15 amino acids. CDR3 loop: CASSQGESPYNEQFF. The CDR3 nucleotides read TGCGCCAGCAGCCAAGGCGAATCCCCCTACAATGAGCAGTTCTTC.

The chain has TRBV4-3 and TRBJ2-7; possibly TRBD2 for D (6 bases). V lost 2 bases, J lost 2 bases, and 16 bases lay in between. Germline CDR1 LGHNA, CDR2 YSLEER. The length of the CDR3 is 16 residues. The CDR3 sequence is CASSQNGVGGAYEQYF. The DNA of the CDR3 is TGCGCCAGCAGCCAAAACGGGGTTGGAGGGGCCTACGAGCAGTACTTC.

This clone has more than one count but fewer than ten. The chain carries TRBV6-1 and TRBJ1-2, with a tentative D call TRBD1 (5 bases). Germline V CDR1 and CDR2: MNHNS, SASEGT. The germline V and J ends were trimmed by 6 bases and 8 bases, with 22 bases remaining between them. The CDR3 is made up of 15 amino acids. Here the CDR3 DNA reads TGTGCCAGCAGGGGCGGCGGTTTATTTAAGGGGGGCTACACCTTC. It yields the protein CASRGGGLFKGGYTF.

This sequence joins TRBV6-6 and TRBJ2-7; weak D call: TRBD1 (5 bases). Germline CDR1 MNHNY, CDR2 SVGAGI (reference sequence). This CDR3 is built from 14 residues. The V end was cut by 7 bases, the J end by 1 base, with 14 bases between. DNA of the CDR3: TGTGCCAGCAATAGGGCAGGGCAATCCTACGAGCAGTACTTC. It is translated as CASNRAGQSYEQYF.

Turning to this clone: At one end the junction does not follow the germline gene, possibly because of a read error. Within the sample, other DNA sequences also encode this same CDR3. The chain uses TRBV25-1 and TRBJ2-7; D gene ambiguous. The germline CDR1 and CDR2 sequences are MGHDK and SYGVNS. CDR3 length equals 10 residues. The CDR3: CASSVHFSFF. The CDR3 DNA sequence: TGTGCCAGCAGCGTTCACTTTAGCTTCTTC.

Concerning this clone itself: Compared with germline, one end of the junction differs, possibly owing to a read error. J is TRBJ2-1 and V is TRBV7-9; D gene unclear. Germline V lookup: CDR1 SEHNR, CDR2 FQNEAQ (reference sequence). This CDR3 is 12 amino acids long. The CDR3 nucleotides read TGTTCCAGCAGTTTTAGTCACAATGAGCAGTTCTTC. Translation gives CSSSFSHNEQFF.

The count of this clone is one. The genes are TRBV5-1 and TRBJ2-7, with 12 bases identical to TRBD1. This CDR3 has 14 residues. Germline trimming cut 4 bases from V and 2 bases from J; bases unmatched to any gene: 1. Germline V lookup: CDR1 SGHRS, CDR2 YFSETQ. The chain's CDR3 is CASSRDRGPYEQYF. The CDR3 nucleotides are TGCGCCAGCAGCCGGGACAGGGGGCCCTACGAGCAGTACTTC.

V is TRBV6-5 and J is TRBJ2-7; 7 bases fit TRBD2. The V gene's germline CDR1 is MNHEY and CDR2 SVGAGI. After removal of 6 bases from V and 0 bases from J, the junction contained 8 bases not matched to a gene. This CDR3 is 15 amino acids long. The CDR3 loop is CASRRTSESSYEQYF. CDR3 DNA sequence: TGTGCCAGCAGACGCACTAGCGAGAGCTCCTACGAGCAGTACTTC.

This clone appeared a few times. V and J are TRBV29-1 and TRBJ1-3; TRBD1 matches 8 bases. CDR1 and CDR2 from the germline V gene are SQVTM and ANQGSEA. With 5 bases clipped from V and 2 bases from J, the junction kept 5 bases outside the gene matches. CDR3 length: 14 amino acids. The CDR3 sequence is CSVQDRAAGNTIYF. CDR3 sequence (DNA): TGCAGCGTTCAGGACAGGGCAGCTGGAAACACCATATATTTT.

V and J are TRBV27 and TRBJ2-1; weak D call: TRBD1 (6 bases). Germline V lookup: CDR1 MNHEY, CDR2 SMNVEV (reference sequence). V was clipped by 8 bases and J by 6 bases, with 20 bases between them. The CDR3 has 15 amino acids. The CDR3, as DNA: TGTGCCAGCGCCTCCGCCGGGACACGGGTCAATGAGCAGTTCTTC. Its protein is CASASAGTRVNEQFF.

This clone was observed once. The V call is TRBV5-4, the J call TRBJ1-1; TRBD1 matches 7 bases. CDR1 is SGHNT, CDR2 YYREEE, per germline (reference sequence). The CDR3 has 13 residues. V shed 3 bases, J shed 3 bases, and the junction held 2 bases outside the gene matches. The chain's CDR3 is CASSWDRYTEAFF. DNA for the CDR3: TGTGCCAGCAGCTGGGACAGATACACTGAAGCTTTCTTT.

The V and J genes are TRBV30 and TRBJ1-2; D remains unclear. The germline CDR1 and CDR2 sequences are GTSNPN and SVGIG (reference sequence). The V gene lost 3 bases and the J gene lost 4 bases, with 18 bases spanning the gap. CDR3 length: 15 residues. The CDR3 sequence is CAWRTGMGWTYGYTF. CDR3 in DNA: TGTGCCTGGAGGACGGGAATGGGGTGGACCTATGGCTACACCTTC.

V and J are TRBV7-3 and TRBJ2-5; D is perhaps TRBD2 (5 bases). There are 14 residues in the CDR3. The germline V gene has CDR1 SGHTA and CDR2 FQGTGA. The germline V and J ends were trimmed by 5 bases and 9 bases, with 19 bases remaining between them. CDR3 loop: CASSPTGGSGAQYF. For the CDR3, the DNA is TGTGCCAGCAGCCCCACGGGCGGTTCCGGGGCCCAGTACTTC.

In its sample, this clone was seen once. The rearrangement links TRBV19 to TRBJ2-1; 7 nucleotides agree with TRBD2. The CDR3 extends over 13 amino acids. Germline V CDR1 and CDR2: LNHDA, SQIVND (reference sequence). The V and J ends lost 5 bases and 3 bases, in that order; junction bases with no gene match: 1. This CDR3 reads CASSLAGYNEQFF. CDR3 bases: TGTGCCAGTAGTTTAGCGGGCTACAATGAGCAGTTCTTC.

J is TRBJ1-5 and V is TRBV9; perhaps TRBD1 as D (5 bases). This CDR3 spans 17 amino acids. Germline V gene lookup returns CDR1 SGDLS and CDR2 YYNGEE. V lost 0 bases and J 3 bases, leaving 16 bases between the germline ends. DNA of the CDR3: TGTGCCAGCAGCGTAGGTTATTTCGGGGGTTCCAATCAGCCCCAGCATTTT. Amino acids: CASSVGYFGGSNQPQHF.

This rearrangement joins TRBV27 to TRBJ1-4; possible D gene TRBD1, 5 bases. The length of the CDR3 is 12 residues. Trimming cost V 4 bases and J 10 bases, with 10 bases left between them. CDR1 is MNHEY, CDR2 SMNVEV, per germline (reference sequence). The CDR3 sequence is CASSSNQGKLFF. The CDR3 nucleotides read TGTGCCAGCAGTTCCAACCAGGGAAAACTGTTTTTT. The full variable domain, completed using reference TRBV27 and TRBJ1-4, is EAQVTQNPRYLITVTGKKLTVTCSQNMNHEYMSWYRQDPGLGLRQIYYSMNVEVTDKGDVPEGYKVSRKEKRNFPLILESPSPNQTSLYFCASSSNQGKLFFGSGTQLSVL.

This CDR3 reads CASSLDVQGLNTEAFF. The CDR3, as DNA: TGCGCCAGCAGCTTGGACGTACAGGGCTTGAACACTGAAGCTTTCTTT. The chain recombines TRBV5-1 with TRBJ1-1; tentative D call: TRBD1 (6 bases). CDR1 SGHRS and CDR2 YFSETQ come from the germline V gene. There are 16 residues in the CDR3. V gave up 0 bases and J gave up 0 bases, with 12 bases separating them.

This chain joins TRBV2 and TRBJ2-7, with TRBD1 identical over 9 bases. CDR3 size: 14 residues. V lost 6 bases and J lost 7; bases outside the gene matches: 10. CDR1 is SNHLY and CDR2 is FYNNEI in the germline V gene. The CDR3 sequence: CASRPDRGTGEQYF. DNA for the CDR3: TGTGCCAGCAGACCCGACAGGGGGACGGGTGAGCAGTACTTC.

J is TRBJ2-1 and V is TRBV2; D is ambiguous. The CDR3 sequence is 13 residues long. V was pared by 6 bases and J by 5 bases, with 11 bases between. In germline, CDR1 is SNHLY, CDR2 FYNNEI. DNA of the CDR3: TGTGCCAGCAGACCCGAAGCGCACAATGAGCAGTTCTTC. This encodes CASRPEAHNEQFF.

The chain links TRBV7-2 to TRBJ1-5; D is unresolved. The germline V and J ends were trimmed by 3 bases and 3 bases, with 6 bases remaining between them. CDR3 length: 13 residues. Germline-derived CDR1 and CDR2 are SGHTA and FQGNSA. CDR3: CASSFSNNQPQHF. The CDR3 DNA reads TGTGCCAGCAGCTTTTCCAACAATCAGCCCCAGCATTTT.

The rearrangement uses TRBV6-1 and TRBJ2-1, with TRBD1 identical over 11 bases. Germline V gene sequence: CDR1 MNHNS, CDR2 SASEGT. This CDR3 comprises 16 residues. V lost 0 bases, J lost 7 bases, and 5 bases stayed unmatched. CDR3 sequence: CASSEASGQGANEQFF. DNA for the CDR3: TGTGCCAGCAGTGAAGCTTCCGGACAGGGGGCGAATGAGCAGTTCTTC.

This chain uses TRBV5-1 with TRBJ2-2; D is perhaps TRBD2 (5 bases). V shed 4 bases and J shed 0 bases, with 7 bases lying between them. The CDR3 extends over 14 amino acids. Germline V gives CDR1 SGHRS, CDR2 YFSETQ. CDR3 protein: CASSPLANTGELFF. Here the CDR3 DNA reads TGCGCCAGCAGCCCACTAGCGAACACCGGGGAGCTGTTTTTT.

The CDR3 spells CASREVQGAEAFF. CDR3 nucleotide sequence: TGTGCCAGCAGGGAAGTACAGGGGGCTGAAGCTTTCTTT. This rearrangement joins TRBV7-9 to TRBJ1-1, with 8 bases matching TRBD1. Germline values: CDR1 SEHNR, CDR2 FQNEAQ (reference sequence). The V segment lost 6 bases and the J segment 6 bases; nucleotides outside the gene matches: 6. The CDR3 is 13 residues long.